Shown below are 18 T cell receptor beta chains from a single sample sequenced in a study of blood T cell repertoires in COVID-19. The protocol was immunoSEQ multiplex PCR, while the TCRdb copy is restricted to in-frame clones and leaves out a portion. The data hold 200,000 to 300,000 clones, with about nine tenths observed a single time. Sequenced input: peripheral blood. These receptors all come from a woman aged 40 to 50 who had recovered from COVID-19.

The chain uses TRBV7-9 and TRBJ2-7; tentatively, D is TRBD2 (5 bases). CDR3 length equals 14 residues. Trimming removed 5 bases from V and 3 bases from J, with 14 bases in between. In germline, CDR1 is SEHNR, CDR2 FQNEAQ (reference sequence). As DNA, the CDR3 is TGTGCCAGCAGCACTAGGGCCTCCCTCTACGAGCAGTACTTC. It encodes CASSTRASLYEQYF.

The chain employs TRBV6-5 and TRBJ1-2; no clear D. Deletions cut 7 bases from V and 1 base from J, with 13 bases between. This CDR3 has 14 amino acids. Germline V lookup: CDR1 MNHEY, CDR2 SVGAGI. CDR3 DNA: TGTGCCAGCACCCCCTCCGGTTTTAACTATGGCTACACCTTC. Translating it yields CASTPSGFNYGYTF.

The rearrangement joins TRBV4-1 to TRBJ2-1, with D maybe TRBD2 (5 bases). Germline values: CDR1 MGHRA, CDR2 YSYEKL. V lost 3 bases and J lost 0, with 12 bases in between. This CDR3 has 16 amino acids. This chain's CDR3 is CASSQGDGSSYNEQFF. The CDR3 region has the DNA TGCGCCAGCAGCCAGGGAGACGGTAGCTCCTACAATGAGCAGTTCTTC.

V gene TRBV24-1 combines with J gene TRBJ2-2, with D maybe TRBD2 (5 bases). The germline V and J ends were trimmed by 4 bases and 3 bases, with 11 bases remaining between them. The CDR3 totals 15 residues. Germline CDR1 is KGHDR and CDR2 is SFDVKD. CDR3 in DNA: TGTGCCACCAGTGACTCCCGGGGTTACACCGGGGAGCTGTTTTTT. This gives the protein CATSDSRGYTGELFF.

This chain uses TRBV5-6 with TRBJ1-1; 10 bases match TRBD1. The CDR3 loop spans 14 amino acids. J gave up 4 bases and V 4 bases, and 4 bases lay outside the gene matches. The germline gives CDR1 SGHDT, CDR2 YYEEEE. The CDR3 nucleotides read TGTGCCAGCAGCACTGGACAGGGGGTCACTGAAGCTTTCTTT. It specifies CASSTGQGVTEAFF.

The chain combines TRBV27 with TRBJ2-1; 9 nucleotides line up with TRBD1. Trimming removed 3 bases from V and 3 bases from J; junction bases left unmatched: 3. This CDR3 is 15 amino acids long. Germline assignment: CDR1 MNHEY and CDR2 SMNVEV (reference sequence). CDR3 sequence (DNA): TGTGCCAGCAGTTTTCGGGACAGGGTCTACAATGAGCAGTTCTTC. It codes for CASSFRDRVYNEQFF.

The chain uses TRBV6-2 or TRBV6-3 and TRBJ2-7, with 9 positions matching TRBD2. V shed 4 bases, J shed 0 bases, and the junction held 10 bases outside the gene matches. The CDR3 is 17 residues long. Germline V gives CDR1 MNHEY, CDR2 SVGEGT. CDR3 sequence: CASSSALAGSSSYEQYF. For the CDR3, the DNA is TGTGCCAGCAGTTCCGCCCTAGCGGGGTCGAGCTCCTACGAGCAGTACTTC.

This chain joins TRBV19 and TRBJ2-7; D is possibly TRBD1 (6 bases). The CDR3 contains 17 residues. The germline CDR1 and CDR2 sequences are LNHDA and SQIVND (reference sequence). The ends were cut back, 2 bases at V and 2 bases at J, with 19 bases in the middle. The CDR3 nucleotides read TGTGCCAGTAGTATACCCTCGGACAGTCCCAAGGCCTACGAGCAGTACTTC. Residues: CASSIPSDSPKAYEQYF.

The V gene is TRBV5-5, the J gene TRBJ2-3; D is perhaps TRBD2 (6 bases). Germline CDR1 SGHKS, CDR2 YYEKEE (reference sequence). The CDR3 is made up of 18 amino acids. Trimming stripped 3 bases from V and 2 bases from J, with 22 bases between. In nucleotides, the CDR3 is TGTGCCAGCAGCTGGGGACTCGGGCAGAATCTACCCACAGATACGCAGTATTTT. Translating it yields CASSWGLGQNLPTDTQYF.

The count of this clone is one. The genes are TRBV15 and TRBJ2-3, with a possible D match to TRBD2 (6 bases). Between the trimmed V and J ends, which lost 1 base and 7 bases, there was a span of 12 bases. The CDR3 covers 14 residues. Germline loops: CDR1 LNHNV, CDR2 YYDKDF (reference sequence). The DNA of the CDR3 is TGTGCCACCAGCAGAGCCCTCGGGGGTAATACGCAGTATTTT. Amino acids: CATSRALGGNTQYF.

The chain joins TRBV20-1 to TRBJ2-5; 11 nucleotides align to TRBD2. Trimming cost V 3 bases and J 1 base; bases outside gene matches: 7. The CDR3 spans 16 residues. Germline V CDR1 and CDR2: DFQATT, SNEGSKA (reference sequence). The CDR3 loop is CSASGTSGGAQETQYF. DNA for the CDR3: TGCAGTGCTAGTGGAACTAGCGGGGGAGCCCAAGAGACCCAGTACTTC.

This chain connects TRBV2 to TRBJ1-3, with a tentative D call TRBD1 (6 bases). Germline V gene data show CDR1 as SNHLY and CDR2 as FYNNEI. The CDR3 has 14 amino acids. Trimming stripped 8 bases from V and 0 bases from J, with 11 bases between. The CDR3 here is CASRGGVSGNTIYF. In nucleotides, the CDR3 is TGTGCCAGCCGAGGGGGGGTCTCTGGAAACACCATATATTTT.

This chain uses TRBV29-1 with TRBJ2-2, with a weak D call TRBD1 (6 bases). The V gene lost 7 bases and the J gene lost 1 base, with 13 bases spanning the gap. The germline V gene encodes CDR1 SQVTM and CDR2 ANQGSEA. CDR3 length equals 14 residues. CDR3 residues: CSAANRENTGELFF. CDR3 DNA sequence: TGCAGCGCAGCTAACAGGGAGAACACCGGGGAGCTGTTTTTT.

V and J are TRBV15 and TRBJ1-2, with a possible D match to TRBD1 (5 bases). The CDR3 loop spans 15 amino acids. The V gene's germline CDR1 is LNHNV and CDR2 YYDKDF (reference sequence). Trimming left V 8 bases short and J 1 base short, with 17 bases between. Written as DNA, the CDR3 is TGTGCCACCCACCGGCTAGGGGAAAGTAACTATGGCTACACCTTC. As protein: CATHRLGESNYGYTF. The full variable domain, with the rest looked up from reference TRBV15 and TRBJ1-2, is DAMVIQNPRYQVTQFGKPVTLSCSQTLNHNVMYWYQQKSSQAPKLLFHYYDKDFNNEADTPDNFQSRRPNTSFCFLDIRSPGLGDTAMYLCATHRLGESNYGYTFGSGTRLTVV.

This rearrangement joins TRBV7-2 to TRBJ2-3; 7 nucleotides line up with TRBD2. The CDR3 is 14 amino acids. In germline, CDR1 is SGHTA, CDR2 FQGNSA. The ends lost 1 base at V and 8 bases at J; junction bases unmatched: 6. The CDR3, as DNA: TGTGCCAGCAGCTTAGAGCGGGGCCGTGGTACGCAGTATTTT. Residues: CASSLERGRGTQYF.

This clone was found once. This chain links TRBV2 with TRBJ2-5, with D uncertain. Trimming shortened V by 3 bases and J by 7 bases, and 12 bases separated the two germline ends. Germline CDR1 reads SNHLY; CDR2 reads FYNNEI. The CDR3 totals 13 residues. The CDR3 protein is CASSDSLPGTQYF. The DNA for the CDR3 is TGTGCCAGCAGTGATAGCCTCCCGGGGACCCAGTACTTC. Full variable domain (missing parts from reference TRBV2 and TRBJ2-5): EPEVTQTPSHQVTQMGQEVILRCVPISNHLYFYWYRQILGQKVEFLVSFYNNEISEKSEIFDDQFSVERPDGSNFTLKIRSTKLEDSAMYFCASSDSLPGTQYFGPGTRLLVL.

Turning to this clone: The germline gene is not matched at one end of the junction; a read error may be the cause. The chain's CDR3 is CASSLGGGAPKVF. DNA of the CDR3: TGTGCCAGCAGCCTTGGCGGGGGGGCCCCTAAGGTCTTC. V and J are TRBV2 and TRBJ2-1, with 9 positions matching TRBD2. Germline CDR1 reads SNHLY; CDR2 reads FYNNEI. The CDR3 length is 13 residues.

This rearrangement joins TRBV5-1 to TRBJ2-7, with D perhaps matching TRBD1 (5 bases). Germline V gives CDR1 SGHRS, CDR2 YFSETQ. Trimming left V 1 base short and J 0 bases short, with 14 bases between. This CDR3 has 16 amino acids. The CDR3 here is CASSLQGSLPSYEQYF. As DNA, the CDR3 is TGCGCCAGCAGCTTGCAGGGCAGTCTTCCCTCCTACGAGCAGTACTTC.